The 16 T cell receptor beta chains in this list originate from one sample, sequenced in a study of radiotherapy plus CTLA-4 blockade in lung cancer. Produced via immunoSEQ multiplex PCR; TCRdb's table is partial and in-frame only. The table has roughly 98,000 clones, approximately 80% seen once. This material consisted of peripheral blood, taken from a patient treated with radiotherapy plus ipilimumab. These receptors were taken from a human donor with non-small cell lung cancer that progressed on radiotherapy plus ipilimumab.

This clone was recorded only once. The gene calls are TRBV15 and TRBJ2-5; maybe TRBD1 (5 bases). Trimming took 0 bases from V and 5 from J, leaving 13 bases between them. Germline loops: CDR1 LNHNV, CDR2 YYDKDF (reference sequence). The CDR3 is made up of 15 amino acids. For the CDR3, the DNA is TGTGCCACCAGCAGAGACCAGGGTAATTGGGAGACCCAGTACTTC. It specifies CATSRDQGNWETQYF.

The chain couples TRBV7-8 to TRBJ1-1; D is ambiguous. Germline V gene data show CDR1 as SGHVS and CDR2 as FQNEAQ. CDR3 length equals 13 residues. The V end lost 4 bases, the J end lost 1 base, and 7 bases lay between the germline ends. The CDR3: CASSSGANTEAFF. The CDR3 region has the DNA TGTGCCAGCAGCTCGGGAGCGAACACTGAAGCTTTCTTT.

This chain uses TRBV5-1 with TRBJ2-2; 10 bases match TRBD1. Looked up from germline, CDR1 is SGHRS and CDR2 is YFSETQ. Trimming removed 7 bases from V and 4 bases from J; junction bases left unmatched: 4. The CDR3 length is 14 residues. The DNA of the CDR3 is TGCGCCAGCCAGCGGACAGGGGGCACCGGGGAGCTGTTTTTT. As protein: CASQRTGGTGELFF.

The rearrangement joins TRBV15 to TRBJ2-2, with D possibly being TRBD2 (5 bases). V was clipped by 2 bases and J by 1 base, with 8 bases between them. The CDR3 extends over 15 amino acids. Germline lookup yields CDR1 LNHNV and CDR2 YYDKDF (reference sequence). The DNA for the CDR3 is TGTGCCACCAGCAGAAGGACTGAGAACACCGGGGAGCTGTTTTTT. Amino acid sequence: CATSRRTENTGELFF.

The CDR3 protein is CASSSLGQSNEKLFF. CDR3 DNA: TGTGCCAGCAGCTCCCTCGGACAGTCTAATGAAAAACTGTTTTTT. The chain combines TRBV7-2 with TRBJ1-4, with D possibly being TRBD1 (6 bases). This CDR3 is built from 15 residues. Trimming removed 4 bases from V and 3 bases from J, with 12 bases in between. Germline lookup yields CDR1 SGHTA and CDR2 FQGNSA.

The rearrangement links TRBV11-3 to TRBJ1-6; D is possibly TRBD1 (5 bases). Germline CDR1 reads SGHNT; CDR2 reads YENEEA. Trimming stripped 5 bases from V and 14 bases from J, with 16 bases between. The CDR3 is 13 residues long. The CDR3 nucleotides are TGTGCCAGCAGCAGAGGCCAGGGAGGAACCCTCCACTTT. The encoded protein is CASSRGQGGTLHF.

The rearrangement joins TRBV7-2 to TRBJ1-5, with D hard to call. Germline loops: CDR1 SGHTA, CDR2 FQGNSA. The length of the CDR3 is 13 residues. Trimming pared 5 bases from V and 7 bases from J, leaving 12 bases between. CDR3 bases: TGTGCCAGCAGCCCCCATCTCGAGCAGCCCCAGCATTTT. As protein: CASSPHLEQPQHF.

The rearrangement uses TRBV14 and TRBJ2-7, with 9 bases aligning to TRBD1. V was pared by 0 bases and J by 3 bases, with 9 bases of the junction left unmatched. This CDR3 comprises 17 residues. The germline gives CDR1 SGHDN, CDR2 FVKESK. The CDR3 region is CASSQDFYWTGDYEQYF. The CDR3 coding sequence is TGTGCCAGCAGCCAAGATTTTTACTGGACAGGGGACTACGAGCAGTACTTC.

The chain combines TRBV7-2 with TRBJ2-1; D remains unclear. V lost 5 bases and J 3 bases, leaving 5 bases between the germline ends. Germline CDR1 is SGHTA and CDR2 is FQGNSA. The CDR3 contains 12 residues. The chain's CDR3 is CASSHDYNEQFF. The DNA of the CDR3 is TGTGCCAGCAGCCACGACTACAATGAGCAGTTCTTC.

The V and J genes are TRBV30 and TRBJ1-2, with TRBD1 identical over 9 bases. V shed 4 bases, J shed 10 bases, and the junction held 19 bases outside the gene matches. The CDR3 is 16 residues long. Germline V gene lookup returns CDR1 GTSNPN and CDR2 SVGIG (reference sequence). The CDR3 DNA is TGTGCCTGGATCCCGGCCCTCGGACAGGGGAGTAGAGTCTACACCTTC. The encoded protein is CAWIPALGQGSRVYTF.

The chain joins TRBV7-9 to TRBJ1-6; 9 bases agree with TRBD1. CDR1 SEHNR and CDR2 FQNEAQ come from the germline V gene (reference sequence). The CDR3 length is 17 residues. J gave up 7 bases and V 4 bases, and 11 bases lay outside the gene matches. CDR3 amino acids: CASSWPSRQGGNSPLHF. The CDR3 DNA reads TGTGCCAGCAGCTGGCCCTCCAGACAGGGGGGCAATTCACCCCTCCACTTT.

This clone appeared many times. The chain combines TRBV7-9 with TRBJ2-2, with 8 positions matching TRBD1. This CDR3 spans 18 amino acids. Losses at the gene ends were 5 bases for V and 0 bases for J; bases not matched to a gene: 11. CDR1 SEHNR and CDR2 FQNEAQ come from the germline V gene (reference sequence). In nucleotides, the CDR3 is TGTGCCAGCAGCGCCATACCGGGACAGGCCACGAACACCGGGGAGCTGTTTTTT. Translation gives CASSAIPGQATNTGELFF.

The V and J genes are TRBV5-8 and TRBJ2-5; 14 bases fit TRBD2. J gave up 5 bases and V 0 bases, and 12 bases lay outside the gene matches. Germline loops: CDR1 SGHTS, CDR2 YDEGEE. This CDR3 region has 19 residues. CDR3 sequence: CASSLAGTSGGAGVETQYF. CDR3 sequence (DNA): TGTGCCAGCAGCTTGGCCGGGACTAGCGGGGGTGCCGGTGTGGAGACCCAGTACTTC.

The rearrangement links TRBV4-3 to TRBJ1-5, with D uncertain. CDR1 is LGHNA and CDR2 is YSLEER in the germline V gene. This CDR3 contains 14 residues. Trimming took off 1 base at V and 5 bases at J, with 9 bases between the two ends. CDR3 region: CASSQVVGYQPQHF. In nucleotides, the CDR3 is TGCGCCAGCAGCCAAGTTGTAGGTTATCAGCCCCAGCATTTT.

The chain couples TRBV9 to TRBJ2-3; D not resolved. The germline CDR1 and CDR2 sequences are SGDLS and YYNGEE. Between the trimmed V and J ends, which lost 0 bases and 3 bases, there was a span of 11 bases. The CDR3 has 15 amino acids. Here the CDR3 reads CASSVVGEWTDTQYF. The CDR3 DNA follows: TGTGCCAGCAGCGTAGTTGGGGAATGGACAGATACGCAGTATTTT.

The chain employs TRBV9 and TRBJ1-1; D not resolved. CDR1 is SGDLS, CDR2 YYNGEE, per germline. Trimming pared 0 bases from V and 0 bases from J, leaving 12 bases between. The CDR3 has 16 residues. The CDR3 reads CASSVEPTYLNTEAFF. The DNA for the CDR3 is TGTGCCAGCAGCGTAGAACCCACCTATTTGAACACTGAAGCTTTCTTT.